This T cell receptor beta chain stems from a study of long-term antiretroviral therapy in people with HIV. Study-wide results and limits: When set beside controls, HIV repertoires had CDR3 length ranges that were narrower. Blood specimens, gathered between about 2003 and 2018, were possibly obtained under older ART regimens.

The samples, holding about 0.85-10 million cryopreserved PBMC, were thawed before DNA extraction was carried out. With survey level as its setting, the immunoSEQ assay was v3.0. Sequencing targeted about 40,000-55,000 T-cell genomes per sample. Assay: immunoSEQ multiplex PCR; the TCRdb copy retains only in-frame clones and omits some. In the table there are under 12,000 clones, roughly four fifths of which are singletons. This clone was observed a handful of times. The antigen is unknown. Germline V lookup: CDR1 MGHRA, CDR2 YSYEKL. V was shortened by 2 bases and J by 8 bases, with 22 bases between the two germline ends. The CDR3 runs to 17 residues.

This receptor was taken from a man aged 45-65 years with HIV. This chain connects TRBV4-1 to TRBJ2-1; a weak D match, TRBD2 (6 bases). The sequencing here drew on unsorted PBMCs, taken about 7 years after starting antiretroviral therapy. CDR3 DNA sequence: TGCGCCAGCAGCCAAAGGCCTACGGGGGTGGCATGGGATGAGCAGTTCTTC. Amino acid sequence: CASSQRPTGVAWDEQFF.